The 9 T cell receptor beta chains in this list originate from one sample, sequenced in a study of T cells expressing NK-cell markers. From the 5' RACE reads, TCRdb lists one entry per CDR3 protein and no DNA. The sample table includes hundreds of thousands of distinct CDR3 sequences. Input material: blood T cells: a sorted CD56 or NKG2C T cell subset, CD4+ or CD8+ T cells, or bulk PBMC T cells (not recorded which). These receptor sequences come from a man between 18 and 29 years old in good health.

The rearrangement joins TRBV12-3 or TRBV12-4 to TRBJ2-7; TCRdb lists TRBD1, though no DNA is available to test this call. The CDR3 consists of 16 residues. The CDR3 is CASSFFLTGKTYEQYF.

The chain recombines TRBV5-1 with TRBJ2-7. The CDR3 has 12 amino acids. Germline assignment: CDR1 SGHRS and CDR2 YFSETQ. CDR3: CASSLVYYEQYF.

The chain uses TRBV29-1 and TRBJ1-2; TCRdb designates TRBD1, a call that cannot be tested without DNA. The germline V gene encodes CDR1 SQVTM and CDR2 ANQGSEA. CDR3 size: 13 residues. The CDR3 protein is CSVPLDRGYGYTF.

This rearrangement joins TRBV3-1 to TRBJ2-5. Germline CDR1 is LGHDT and CDR2 is YNNKEL (reference sequence). The CDR3 has 14 residues. The CDR3 sequence: CASSQDFGGETQYF.

V is TRBV18 and J is TRBJ2-1; lacking DNA, the TRBD1 call made by TCRdb goes unchecked. The germline V gene has CDR1 KGHSH and CDR2 LQKENI. There are 15 residues in the CDR3. This chain's CDR3 is CASSPLGQAGLEQFF.

The chain links TRBV5-1 to TRBJ2-5; TCRdb designates TRBD2, a call that cannot be tested without DNA. The germline gives CDR1 SGHRS, CDR2 YFSETQ. The CDR3 length is 15 residues. The CDR3 sequence is CASSISTGLRETQYF.

This chain uses TRBV4-2 with TRBJ1-4. Germline-derived CDR1 and CDR2 are LGHNA and YNFKEQ. The CDR3 totals 12 residues. The CDR3 protein is CASSRANEKLFF.

The chain combines TRBV20-1 with TRBJ2-1; TCRdb designates TRBD1, a call that cannot be tested without DNA. CDR1 and CDR2 from the germline V gene are DFQATT and SNEGSKA (reference sequence). The CDR3 covers 14 residues. The CDR3 here is CSANRDRGKSEQFF.

The V call is TRBV11-2, the J call TRBJ1-6. CDR1 and CDR2 from the germline V gene are SGHAT and FQNNGV. The CDR3 covers 13 residues. This chain's CDR3 is CASSLGWDSPLHF.